Listed below are T cell receptor beta chains from one sample, sequenced in a study of chemoradiotherapy in HPV16-positive cancers. Profiled with immunoSEQ multiplex PCR; TCRdb holds only in-frame clones, not every one. Of around 4,400 clones listed, 85% to 90% are singletons. Specimen collection occurred from a patient who underwent chemoradiotherapy. The receptors stem from a human donor with HPV-associated anogenital cancer. Each CDR3 is given with its conserved first and last residue. A D gene is named only where the DNA matches it firmly.

TRBJ1-4	TRBD1	TRBV19	16	TGTGCCAGTAGTTCCTTCAGGACAGGGGTTGGTGAAAAACTGTTTTTT	CASSSFRTGVGEKLFF
TRBJ2-3	TRBD2	TRBV5-6	13	TGTGCCAGCAGCAGACTAGCGGGAGATACGCAGTATTTT	CASSRLAGDTQYF
TRBJ1-5	-	TRBV5-5	16	TGTGCCAGCAGCTTGAGGGCAGGGGTTGGAAGTCAGCCCCAGCATTTT	CASSLRAGVGSQPQHF
TRBJ2-5	TRBD2	TRBV19	15	TGTGCCAGTAGTGCGGGGACTAGCGGGCAAGAGACCCAGTACTTC	CASSAGTSGQETQYF
TRBJ2-1	TRBD2	TRBV5-4	13	TGTGCCACCACGACTAGCGGCGTCAATGAGCAGTTCTTC	CATTTSGVNEQFF
TRBJ1-2	-	TRBV29-1	11	TGCAGCGTTGAACAGGCCTATGGCTACACCTTC	CSVEQAYGYTF
TRBJ1-5	-	TRBV18	14	TGTGCCAGCTCGTTGACAGGACTCGATCAGCCCCAGCATTTT	CASSLTGLDQPQHF
TRBJ2-3	-	TRBV9	13	TGTGCCAGCAGCGTAGAAGTCCCAGATACGCAGTATTTT	CASSVEVPDTQYF
TRBJ2-3	-	TRBV2	13	TGTGCCAGCAGGAGTTTACCCACGGATACGCAGTATTTT	CASRSLPTDTQYF
TRBJ2-3	-	TRBV9	16	TGTGCCAGCAGCGGACTACAGGGAAGGACTAGGGATACGCAGTATTTT	CASSGLQGRTRDTQYF